One TCR beta chain is described in this entry. V was trimmed by 7 bases and J by 2 bases, leaving 20 bases between them. The germline CDR1 and CDR2 sequences are SNHLY and FYNNEI. The CDR3 sequence is 16 residues long. The data belong to a study of blood T cell repertoires in COVID-19. Study information: Acute and convalescent COVID-19 samples came from the United States, Italy and Spain. PBMCs, B-cell-depleted T cells, or T cells provided the cDNA or gDNA that made up the material.

Original methodology: Amplification of reference gene primers was used by the study to estimate nucleated cell counts. Assay used: immunoSEQ multiplex PCR; TCRdb lists only in-frame clones, some missing. That table is the source of V, J and clone size, and D and trimming were worked out from the DNA. The sample holds about 91,000 clones, about 76% seen once. The chain links TRBV2 to TRBJ2-5; weak D call: TRBD1 (6 bases). The receptor was derived from a woman at least 80 years old with acute or convalescent COVID-19. Sequenced material: peripheral blood. The DNA for the CDR3 is TGTGCCAGCAAGAGGGACCTCACAGGGAAACAAGAGACCCAGTACTTC. Its protein product is CASKRDLTGKQETQYF.